A selection of T cell receptor beta chains follows, all from one sample in a study of low-dose radiotherapy and immunotherapy resistance in tumors. TCRdb ran MiXCR on the reads and lists one entry per CDR3 protein. Found here are around 68,000 distinct CDR3 sequences, about 25% of them singletons; the top ten hold 6.6%. Here the sequenced sample was PBMCs, taken before treatment. These receptors originate from a male donor with rectosigmoid adenocarcinoma. CDR3s include the opening cysteine and the closing phenylalanine or tryptophan. Size tells how often a clone was seen (once, few, many) or the class of an expanded clone, and some rows leave it out.

v_call: TRBV12-3/TRBV12-4; j_call: TRBJ1-4; clone_size: .; cdr3_aa: CASSLRGLGEKLFF
v_call: TRBV7-3; j_call: TRBJ2-7; clone_size: once; cdr3_aa: CASSFSGSGEQYF
v_call: TRBV2; j_call: TRBJ2-3; clone_size: many; cdr3_aa: CASSLATSGESTDTQYF
v_call: TRBV10-2; j_call: TRBJ2-5; clone_size: .; cdr3_aa: CASSDPETQYF
v_call: TRBV4-3; j_call: TRBJ2-3; clone_size: many; cdr3_aa: CASSLSFTSTDTQYF
v_call: TRBV5-1; j_call: TRBJ2-7; clone_size: many; cdr3_aa: CASSRWAVSYEQYF
v_call: TRBV6-5; j_call: TRBJ2-3; clone_size: .; cdr3_aa: CASSGGRATDTQYF
v_call: TRBV2; j_call: TRBJ2-5; clone_size: many; cdr3_aa: CASSERLAARQTQYF
v_call: TRBV6-2/TRBV6-3; j_call: TRBJ1-5; clone_size: many; cdr3_aa: CASSLRARLSNQPQHF
v_call: TRBV13; j_call: TRBJ2-7; clone_size: .; cdr3_aa: CASSLWGQGAYEQYF
v_call: TRBV6-1; j_call: TRBJ1-5; clone_size: many; cdr3_aa: CATGQGEHQPQHF
v_call: TRBV11-2; j_call: TRBJ2-2; clone_size: many; cdr3_aa: CASSLLASNTGELFF
v_call: TRBV11-2; j_call: TRBJ2-3; clone_size: .; cdr3_aa: CASSFGGSSDTQYF
v_call: TRBV19; j_call: TRBJ1-5; clone_size: many; cdr3_aa: CASTGQFSNQPQHF
v_call: TRBV6-6; j_call: TRBJ1-5; clone_size: many; cdr3_aa: CASRSGPRGSRQPQHF
v_call: TRBV28; j_call: TRBJ1-2; clone_size: few; cdr3_aa: CASSLLPGQEDGGYTF
v_call: TRBV19; j_call: TRBJ1-6; clone_size: .; cdr3_aa: CASSGDRGPSPLHF
v_call: TRBV27; j_call: TRBJ2-5; clone_size: many; cdr3_aa: CASSPGTGFETQYF
v_call: TRBV28; j_call: TRBJ1-2; clone_size: .; cdr3_aa: CASSLVINYGYTF
v_call: TRBV18; j_call: TRBJ2-5; clone_size: medium-sized; cdr3_aa: CASSSGLAQETQYF
v_call: TRBV18; j_call: TRBJ1-1; clone_size: many; cdr3_aa: CASSPPENTEAFF
v_call: TRBV5-1; j_call: TRBJ2-5; clone_size: many; cdr3_aa: CASSSYSGIQETQYF
v_call: TRBV7-2; j_call: TRBJ2-1; clone_size: many; cdr3_aa: CASSLGQGLYNEQFF
v_call: TRBV27; j_call: TRBJ1-2; clone_size: many; cdr3_aa: CASTSRQGATNYGYTF
v_call: TRBV5-6; j_call: TRBJ2-5; clone_size: .; cdr3_aa: CASSPLGGSWETQYF
v_call: TRBV7-8; j_call: TRBJ2-1; clone_size: many; cdr3_aa: CASSQTGVNEQFF
v_call: TRBV28; j_call: TRBJ2-1; clone_size: .; cdr3_aa: CASNLQGPYNEQFF
v_call: TRBV10-3; j_call: TRBJ2-3; clone_size: many; cdr3_aa: CAISSGNGGTDTQYF
v_call: TRBV5-4; j_call: TRBJ2-5; clone_size: few; cdr3_aa: CASSFGTSGRPPLQETQYF
v_call: TRBV7-6; j_call: TRBJ2-7; clone_size: many; cdr3_aa: CASSYPRGAEQYF
v_call: TRBV7-9; j_call: TRBJ2-3; clone_size: many; cdr3_aa: CASSLVGTGPTDTQYF
v_call: TRBV7-8; j_call: TRBJ2-1; clone_size: many; cdr3_aa: CASSLEWASGGAYNEQFF
v_call: TRBV28; j_call: TRBJ2-7; clone_size: many; cdr3_aa: CASNQEGNYEQYF
v_call: TRBV7-6; j_call: TRBJ2-5; clone_size: many; cdr3_aa: CASSTRSGTETQYF
v_call: TRBV19; j_call: TRBJ2-5; clone_size: many; cdr3_aa: CARKPPNREDWGWETQYF
v_call: TRBV5-1; j_call: TRBJ1-2; clone_size: many; cdr3_aa: CASSLGAGTWGYTF
v_call: TRBV6-2/TRBV6-3; j_call: TRBJ1-2; clone_size: few; cdr3_aa: CASSYSNSLGYGYTF
v_call: TRBV28; j_call: TRBJ2-1; clone_size: .; cdr3_aa: CASSLVSGVLGNEQFF
v_call: TRBV28; j_call: TRBJ2-2; clone_size: .; cdr3_aa: CASTWRTGELFFFFFF
v_call: TRBV12-3/TRBV12-4; j_call: TRBJ2-5; clone_size: many; cdr3_aa: CASSDVIGGTQYF
v_call: TRBV6-1; j_call: TRBJ1-2; clone_size: many; cdr3_aa: CASSEESNYGYTF
v_call: TRBV28; j_call: TRBJ2-1; clone_size: many; cdr3_aa: CASSYTREGLDEQFF
v_call: TRBV18; j_call: TRBJ2-3; clone_size: many; cdr3_aa: CASSDRTGPTDTQYF
v_call: TRBV4-2; j_call: TRBJ2-1; clone_size: many; cdr3_aa: CASIKGNEQFF
v_call: TRBV5-4; j_call: TRBJ2-1; clone_size: medium-sized; cdr3_aa: CASSSGTQRSYNEQFF
v_call: TRBV20-1; j_call: TRBJ1-2; clone_size: many; cdr3_aa: CSARDPGTVYGYTF
v_call: TRBV12-3/TRBV12-4; j_call: TRBJ2-4; clone_size: many; cdr3_aa: CASSSLVRSNIQYF
v_call: TRBV29-1; j_call: TRBJ2-7; clone_size: .; cdr3_aa: CSVLTYGLTEQYF
v_call: TRBV4-2; j_call: TRBJ1-2; clone_size: .; cdr3_aa: CASSQGQEHRVGYGYTF
v_call: TRBV10-2; j_call: TRBJ2-1; clone_size: many; cdr3_aa: CASSRLPFGGLYNEQFF
v_call: TRBV6-8; j_call: TRBJ2-3; clone_size: .; cdr3_aa: CASSARESDTDAQYF
v_call: TRBV19; j_call: TRBJ1-2; clone_size: many; cdr3_aa: CASTYDRGDGYTF
v_call: TRBV4-1; j_call: TRBJ2-5; clone_size: .; cdr3_aa: CASSRGLGETQYF